This record concerns one T cell receptor (beta chain) sequence. Participants spanned ages about 18 to 95 years and resided in 20 to 30 US areas. Two negative PCRs, clearance, or symptom resolution characterized the recovered Cohort 3 donors. The data derive from a study of blood T cell repertoires in COVID-19. TCRdb's table, derived via immunoSEQ multiplex PCR, lists solely in-frame clones and lacks some. Seen here are some 390,000 clones, about 90% observed once, and the top ten hold about 1.7%. Source material: PBMCs or T cells enriched from blood (not recorded which). The TCR comes from a woman younger than 45 who had recovered from COVID-19.

In nucleotides, the CDR3 is TGTGCTAGTGGTTTGGTAGGGGACACCGGGGAGCTGTTTTTT. Translation: CASGLVGDTGELFF. The V and J genes are TRBV12-5 and TRBJ2-2, with D maybe TRBD1 (5 bases). The CDR3 has 14 residues. The V gene lost 0 bases and the J gene lost 3 bases, with 5 bases spanning the gap. Per germline, CDR1 LGHNT and CDR2 FRNRAP. The full variable domain, rest sourced from reference TRBV12-5 and TRBJ2-2, is DARVTQTPRHKVTEMGQEVTMRCQPILGHNTVFWYRQTMMQGLELLAYFRNRAPLDDSGMPKDRFSAEMPDATLATLKIQPSEPRDSAVYFCASGLVGDTGELFFGEGSRLTVL.